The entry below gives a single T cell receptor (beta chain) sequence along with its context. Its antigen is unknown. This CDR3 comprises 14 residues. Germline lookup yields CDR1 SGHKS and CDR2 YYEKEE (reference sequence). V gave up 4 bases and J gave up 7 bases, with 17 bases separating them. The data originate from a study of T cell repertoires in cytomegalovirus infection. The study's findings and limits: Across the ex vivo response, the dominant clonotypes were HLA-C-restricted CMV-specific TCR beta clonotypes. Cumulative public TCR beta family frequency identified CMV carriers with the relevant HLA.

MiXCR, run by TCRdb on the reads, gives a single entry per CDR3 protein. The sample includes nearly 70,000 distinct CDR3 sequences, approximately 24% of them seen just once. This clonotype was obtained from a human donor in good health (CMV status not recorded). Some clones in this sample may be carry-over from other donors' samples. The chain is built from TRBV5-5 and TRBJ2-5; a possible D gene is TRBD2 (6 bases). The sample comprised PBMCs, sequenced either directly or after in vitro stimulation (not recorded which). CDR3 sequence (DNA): TGTGCCAGCAGCCCACGTGGAGGGGACGGGACCCAGTACTTC. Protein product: CASSPRGGDGTQYF.